This TCR beta chain was sequenced during a study of blood T cell repertoires in COVID-19. Trimming cost V 6 bases and J 0 bases, with 12 bases left between them. Germline values: CDR1 LNHDA, CDR2 SQIVND (reference sequence). The CDR3 runs 15 residues. Sequenced by immunoSEQ multiplex PCR; TCRdb stores in-frame clones only, minus some. The repertoire has fewer than 350,000 clones, roughly 90% of them found once; the top ten carry approximately 12%. The sequence was obtained from a woman aged 25-40 years with COVID-19, enrolled during active disease. The source material was peripheral blood. This chain uses TRBV19 with TRBJ2-1; tentative D call: TRBD1 (5 bases). As DNA, the CDR3 is TGTGCCAGTAGCTCTGGACACAGCTCCTACAATGAGCAGTTCTTC. This codes for CASSSGHSSYNEQFF.